Sequencing of this T cell receptor (beta chain) was carried out in a study of T cell responses to AZD1222 COVID-19 vaccine. Only in-frame clones appear in the TCRdb table, and some are missing; sequencing was by immunoSEQ multiplex PCR. The table has more than 150,000 clones, 90% to 95% seen once; the top ten hold roughly 1.5%. Study-level results: Most donors were white British, females outnumbered males, and clonal diversity was possibly underestimated.

A note on this clone: Its specificity is not known.

Trimming removed 0 bases from V and 8 bases from J; junction bases left unmatched: 14. Germline loops: CDR1 LNHNV, CDR2 YYDKDF (reference sequence). The CDR3 contains 17 residues. The receptor was isolated from an adult who received the AZD1222 COVID-19 vaccine. Specimen: peripheral blood, collected 28 days after the second AZD1222 dose. This chain uses TRBV15 with TRBJ1-2, with 8 bases that match TRBD1. The CDR3 DNA sequence: TGTGCCACCAGCAGAGATCGCGCCAGGGGGCCTTTTAACGGCTACACCTTC. Translated, it gives CATSRDRARGPFNGYTF. The full variable domain, in which reference TRBV15 and TRBJ1-2 provide the parts outside the CDR3, is DAMVIQNPRYQVTQFGKPVTLSCSQTLNHNVMYWYQQKSSQAPKLLFHYYDKDFNNEADTPDNFQSRRPNTSFCFLDIRSPGLGDTAMYLCATSRDRARGPFNGYTFGSGTRLTVV.